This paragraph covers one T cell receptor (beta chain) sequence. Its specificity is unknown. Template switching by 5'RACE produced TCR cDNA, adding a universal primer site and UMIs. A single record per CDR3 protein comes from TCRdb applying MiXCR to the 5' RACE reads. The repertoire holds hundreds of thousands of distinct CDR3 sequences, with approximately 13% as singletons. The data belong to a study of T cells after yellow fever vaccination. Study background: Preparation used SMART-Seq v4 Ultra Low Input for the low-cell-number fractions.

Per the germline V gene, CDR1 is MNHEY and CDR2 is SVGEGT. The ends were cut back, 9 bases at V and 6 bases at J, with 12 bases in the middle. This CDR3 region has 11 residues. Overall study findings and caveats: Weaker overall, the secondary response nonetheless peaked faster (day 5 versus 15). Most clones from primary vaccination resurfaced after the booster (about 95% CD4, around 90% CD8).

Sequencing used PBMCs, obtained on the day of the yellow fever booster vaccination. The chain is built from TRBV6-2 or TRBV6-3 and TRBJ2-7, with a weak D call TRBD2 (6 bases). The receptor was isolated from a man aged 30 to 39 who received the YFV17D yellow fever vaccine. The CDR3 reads CASKRRGEQYF. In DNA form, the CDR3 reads TGTGCCAGTAAGAGGAGGGGCGAGCAGTACTTC.